A selection of T cell receptor beta chains follows, all from one sample in a study of molecular identifiers for immune sequencing clone quantification. One entry per CDR3 protein results from TCRdb running MiXCR on the PCR reads. The sample yields about 98,000 distinct CDR3 sequences, about 35% seen once. The sequenced material came from naive CD8+ T cells from blood, with Jurkat cell RNA spiked in. The receptors here all came from a human donor in good health. Some libraries in this study had Jurkat cell RNA spiked in. CDR3s include the opening cysteine and the closing phenylalanine or tryptophan. The order of the fields is J gene, V gene, CDR3 protein.

>TRBJ2-7|TRBV11-2
CASSLRQSRYEQYF
>TRBJ2-7|TRBV7-2
CASSPPTSPPDEQDF
>TRBJ2-5|TRBV28
CASRLAGAETQYF
>TRBJ2-7|TRBV11-2
CASSSGKPTLYF
>TRBJ2-7|TRBV11-2
CASSLGRGSHEQYF
>TRBJ2-7|TRBV4-3
CASSQDTGTRSHEQYF
>TRBJ2-7|TRBV4-3
CASSLLRDSGYEQYF
>TRBJ2-1|TRBV6-2/TRBV6-3
CASSYWDNEQFF
>TRBJ2-1|TRBV27
CASSLAGGPRNEQFF
>TRBJ2-2|TRBV27
CASRLGANTGELFF
>TRBJ1-1|TRBV27
CASGSNNKGAEAFF
>TRBJ2-7|TRBV28
CASSSRGLEQYF
>TRBJ2-7|TRBV7-8
CASSWGQAFYEQYF
>TRBJ2-3|TRBV9
CASSGTGLTDTQYF
>TRBJ2-2|TRBV19
CASSIDPWVRDTGELVF
>TRBJ2-7|TRBV14
CASSIFTYEQYF
>TRBJ2-7|TRBV29-1
CSVVPDRVYEQYF